This TCR beta chain was sequenced for a study of Ad26.COV2.S vaccination and SARS-CoV-2 variants. Study in general: Donor allocation was to the COV1001 Ad26.COV2.S trial arm. Each vaccinee took Ad26.COV2.S intramuscularly, once or twice 56 days apart. Study-level results: The TCR breadth and depth analyses may have understated or missed part of the total T cell responses.

Repertoires were generated with immunoSEQ multiplex PCR, while TCRdb's copy carries only in-frame clones and drops some. The data hold fewer than 900,000 clones, with 89% observed a single time. The CDR3 length is 13 residues. The germline V and J ends were trimmed by 7 bases and 2 bases, with 9 bases remaining between them. In germline, CDR1 is MNHEY, CDR2 SVGAGI. On this clone itself: Its antigen remains unknown.

Documented treatment: some 19 received Ad26.COV2.S at low or high dose, single or two shots; 5 received placebo; per-sample allocation not given. On day 63 after the first injection, vaccine and placebo recipients gave samples. The receptor's source is a person aged 18-65 years who received the Ad26.COV2.S COVID-19 vaccine or a placebo. The input for sequencing was peripheral blood, taken in a trial of Ad26.COV2.S vaccine versus placebo. This chain uses TRBV6-5 with TRBJ2-1, with unresolved D. The CDR3 DNA sequence: TGTGCCAGCATGGTCGACACCTACAATGAGCAGTTCTTC. Its translation: CASMVDTYNEQFF.